Presented here are 25 T cell receptor beta chains from one specimen sequenced in a study of blood T cell repertoires in COVID-19. Data came from immunoSEQ multiplex PCR; TCRdb stores just in-frame clones and leaves some out. The profile shows fewer than 250,000 clones, approximately 81% of them singletons. The sequencing sample was made of peripheral blood. The source is a human donor in a cohort sampled during active COVID-19.

The V call is TRBV7-8, the J call TRBJ1-4, with D hard to call. Trimming removed 5 bases at V and 3 bases at J, with 10 bases between. The length of the CDR3 is 14 residues. Looked up from germline, CDR1 is SGHVS and CDR2 is FQNEAQ. CDR3 DNA sequence: TGTGCCAGCAGCCGGAGATTCGCTAATGAAAAACTGTTTTTT. Translated, it gives CASSRRFANEKLFF. Full variable domain (outside the CDR3, taken from reference TRBV7-8 and TRBJ1-4): GAGVSQSPRYKVAKRGQDVALRCDPISGHVSLFWYQQALGQGPEFLTYFQNEAQLDKSGLPSDRFFAERPEGSVSTLKIQRTQQEDSAVYLCASSRRFANEKLFFGSGTQLSVL.

This rearrangement joins TRBV28 to TRBJ2-2, with 7 bases identical to TRBD2. The germline gives CDR1 MDHEN, CDR2 SYDVKM. This CDR3 has 14 residues. Trimming took 10 bases from V and 0 from J; bases not matched to a gene: 5. CDR3 in DNA: TGTGCCATCCAAGCGGGACCGAACACCGGGGAGCTGTTTTTT. Amino acids: CAIQAGPNTGELFF.

The rearrangement joins TRBV24-1 to TRBJ2-3, with D perhaps matching TRBD2 (5 bases). Germline values: CDR1 KGHDR, CDR2 SFDVKD. This CDR3 has 16 amino acids. V lost 1 base to trimming and J lost 0 bases, with 10 bases between them. The CDR3 loop reads CATSDLLPGSTDTQYF. The CDR3 nucleotides read TGTGCCACCAGTGATTTACTTCCGGGGAGCACAGATACGCAGTATTTT.

V usage is TRBV7-8 and J usage is TRBJ2-7, with D perhaps matching TRBD1 (5 bases). The CDR3 contains 13 residues. Trimming stripped 1 base from V and 3 bases from J, with 7 bases between. The V gene's germline CDR1 is SGHVS and CDR2 FQNEAQ. The CDR3 spells CASSLGGNYEQYV. The CDR3 region has the DNA TGTGCCAGCAGCTTAGGGGGCAACTACGAGCAGTACGTC.

The rearrangement uses TRBV29-1 and TRBJ2-5, with 11 bases aligning to TRBD2. The CDR3 is made up of 12 amino acids. CDR1 is SQVTM and CDR2 is ANQGSEA in the germline V gene. V lost 6 bases to trimming and J lost 5 bases; unmatched junction nucleotides: 2. CDR3 DNA sequence: TGCAGCGTGACTAGCGGGGATGAGACCCAGTACTTC. This gives the protein CSVTSGDETQYF.

This clone appeared a few times. V and J are TRBV6-6 and TRBJ1-1; D may be TRBD1 (5 bases). This CDR3 spans 11 amino acids. V was cut by 8 bases and J by 5 bases, with 9 bases left in between. CDR1 and CDR2 (germline): MNHNY, SVGAGI (reference sequence). CDR3 sequence: CASSGGTEAFF. Written as DNA, the CDR3 is TGTGCCAGCTCTGGGGGGACTGAAGCTTTCTTT.

The chain is built from TRBV18 and TRBJ2-5; D not resolved. Trimming took off 3 bases at V and 5 bases at J, with 4 bases between the two ends. Per germline, CDR1 KGHSH and CDR2 LQKENI. This CDR3 is built from 11 residues. This CDR3 is CASSPQETQYF. CDR3 sequence (DNA): TGTGCCAGCTCACCGCAGGAGACCCAGTACTTC.

The rearrangement uses TRBV27 and TRBJ1-2; 10 bases align to TRBD1. J was trimmed by 5 bases and V by 5 bases; bases with no gene match: 2. The CDR3 has 13 amino acids. Per germline, CDR1 MNHEY and CDR2 SMNVEV (reference sequence). The CDR3: CASSGTGVYGYTF. The CDR3 nucleotides are TGTGCCAGCAGTGGGACAGGGGTATATGGCTACACCTTC.

This chain connects TRBV7-9 to TRBJ2-7; maybe TRBD2 (5 bases). This CDR3 spans 17 amino acids. The V and J ends lost 1 base and 4 bases respectively, with 20 bases between them. Per the germline V gene, CDR1 is SEHNR and CDR2 is FQNEAQ (reference sequence). Here the CDR3 reads CASSLGGGGVRRYEQYF. CDR3 DNA sequence: TGTGCCAGCAGCTTAGGGGGTGGAGGAGTAAGGAGGTACGAGCAGTACTTC. Looking up the rest from reference TRBV7-9 and TRBJ2-7 gives the full variable domain: DTGVSQNPRHKITKRGQNVTFRCDPISEHNRLYWYRQTLGQGPEFLTYFQNEAQLEKSRLLSDRFSAERPKGSFSTLEIQRTEQGDSAMYLCASSLGGGGVRRYEQYFGPGTRLTVT.

This sequence joins TRBV6-6 and TRBJ1-2; D ambiguous. Trimming took 7 bases from V and 2 from J, leaving 8 bases between them. From germline, CDR1 is MNHNY and CDR2 SVGAGI (reference sequence). The CDR3 sequence is 12 residues long. The CDR3 DNA follows: TGTGCCAGCATGACACCGAACTATGGCTACACCTTC. Its protein is CASMTPNYGYTF.

CDR3 sequence: CASSLLGANEKLFF. The CDR3 bases are TGCGCCAGCAGCTTATTGGGAGCTAATGAAAAACTGTTTTTT. The J gene is TRBJ1-4, the V gene TRBV5-1; D is uncertain. The CDR3 is 14 amino acids. The germline V and J ends were trimmed by 2 bases and 3 bases, with 8 bases remaining between them. Germline loops: CDR1 SGHRS, CDR2 YFSETQ.

The chain uses TRBV5-4 and TRBJ1-1; D is ambiguous. This CDR3 contains 14 residues. Trimming pared 4 bases from V and 3 bases from J, leaving 13 bases between. The germline V gene encodes CDR1 SGHNT and CDR2 YYREEE (reference sequence). The CDR3 loop is CASSTERVDTEAFF. CDR3 DNA sequence: TGTGCCAGCAGCACAGAGAGGGTGGACACTGAAGCTTTCTTT.

V is TRBV3-1 (or the pseudogene TRBV3-2) and J is TRBJ1-2; 7 bases line up with TRBD1. CDR1 is LGHDT, CDR2 YNNKEL, per germline (reference sequence). V lost 4 bases to trimming and J lost 4 bases; unmatched junction nucleotides: 3. This CDR3 comprises 13 residues. CDR3 nucleotide sequence: TGTGCCAGCAGCCCCAGGGGGTTCTATGGCTACACCTTC. Translating gives CASSPRGFYGYTF.

This chain connects TRBV2 to TRBJ1-1, with D possibly being TRBD1 (5 bases). Germline V gene data show CDR1 as SNHLY and CDR2 as FYNNEI. Trimming stripped 4 bases from V and 5 bases from J, with 11 bases between. This CDR3 is 13 amino acids long. CDR3 sequence reads: CASSGQGGTEAFF. As DNA, the CDR3 is TGTGCCAGCAGTGGGCAGGGAGGGACTGAAGCTTTCTTT.

The chain employs TRBV18 and TRBJ2-5, with D possibly TRBD2 on 6 matching bases. Germline CDR1 and CDR2: KGHSH and LQKENI. V was trimmed by 1 base and J by 0 bases, leaving 6 bases between them. This CDR3 region has 14 residues. CDR3 protein: CASSPLADQETQYF. The DNA for the CDR3 is TGTGCCAGCTCACCACTAGCGGACCAAGAGACCCAGTACTTC.

This clone appeared once. This chain connects TRBV7-6 to TRBJ2-5; tentative D call: TRBD2 (5 bases). Germline V gene data show CDR1 as SGHVS and CDR2 as FNYEAQ. The V and J ends lost 5 bases and 4 bases respectively, with 11 bases between them. This CDR3 has 13 residues. In nucleotides, the CDR3 is TGTGCCAGCAGCAGAGGGATTTTAGAGACCCAGTACTTC. It specifies CASSRGILETQYF.

The chain couples TRBV10-2 to TRBJ1-5; D gene ambiguous. This CDR3 has 12 residues. With 3 bases removed from V and 4 bases from J, the gap between germline ends came to 4 bases. Germline values: CDR1 WSHSY, CDR2 SAAADI. The CDR3 DNA reads TGCGCCAGCAGTGACCCTAATCAGCCCCAGCATTTT. This encodes CASSDPNQPQHF.

V is TRBV19 and J is TRBJ1-5, with a tentative D call TRBD1 (5 bases). In germline, CDR1 is LNHDA, CDR2 SQIVND (reference sequence). V dropped 7 bases and J dropped 1 base, with 14 bases sitting between them. The CDR3 sequence is 15 residues long. CDR3 nucleotides: TGTGCCAGTACGATGGGGGGATCGAGCAATCAGCCCCAGCATTTT. Translating it yields CASTMGGSSNQPQHF.

This clone was counted between two and nine times. The rearrangement uses TRBV5-6 and TRBJ2-3; D is unresolved. This CDR3 region has 13 residues. The germline CDR1 and CDR2 sequences are SGHDT and YYEEEE. V lost 0 bases and J lost 5, with 7 bases in between. The CDR3 sequence is CASSLGPGDTQYF. In nucleotides, the CDR3 is TGTGCCAGCAGCTTGGGACCGGGAGATACGCAGTATTTT.

The CDR3 protein is CASSWGVGTEAFF. The DNA of the CDR3 is TGTGCCAGCAGCTGGGGGGTCGGCACTGAAGCTTTCTTT. The chain couples TRBV5-5 to TRBJ1-1; a weak D match, TRBD1 (5 bases). The V gene lost 3 bases and the J gene lost 4 bases, with 10 bases spanning the gap. The CDR3 length is 13 residues. Germline loops: CDR1 SGHKS, CDR2 YYEKEE (reference sequence).

V is TRBV4-1 and J is TRBJ2-5, with D possibly TRBD2 on 6 matching bases. Germline-derived CDR1 and CDR2 are MGHRA and YSYEKL. CDR3 size: 16 residues. Trimming removed 4 bases at V and 4 bases at J, with 19 bases between. CDR3 amino acids: CASSPRSGSQLETQYF. The CDR3 region has the DNA TGCGCCAGCAGCCCGCGTAGCGGCTCCCAATTAGAGACCCAGTACTTC.

The CDR3 region has the DNA TGTGCCAGCAGTTACGGATCAGGGAAACTCTATGGCTACACCTTC. Translation: CASSYGSGKLYGYTF. The J gene is TRBJ1-2, the V gene TRBV6-5, with D perhaps matching TRBD1 (5 bases). Germline CDR1 MNHEY, CDR2 SVGAGI. Deletions cut 2 bases from V and 4 bases from J, with 14 bases between. This CDR3 is 15 amino acids long.

This rearrangement joins TRBV6-5 to TRBJ1-1, with 7 bases identical to TRBD1. The junction had 3 bases not matched to a gene; V was cut back by 5 bases and J by 3 bases. CDR3 length: 13 amino acids. CDR1 and CDR2 from the germline V gene are MNHEY and SVGAGI. The CDR3 is CASSTTGDTEAFF. CDR3 nucleotide sequence: TGTGCCAGCAGTACCACAGGGGACACTGAAGCTTTCTTT.

The rearrangement joins TRBV27 to TRBJ1-1; 7 positions agree with TRBD1. Germline CDR1 is MNHEY and CDR2 is SMNVEV (reference sequence). V lost 0 bases, J lost 3 bases, and 4 bases stayed unmatched. CDR3 size: 15 residues. The CDR3 DNA follows: TGTGCCAGCAGTTTATCCTGGGACAGTCACACTGAAGCTTTCTTT. It specifies CASSLSWDSHTEAFF.

This clone is a singleton in its sample. V and J are TRBV6-5 and TRBJ1-4; TRBD1 agrees at 7 bases. Per germline, CDR1 MNHEY and CDR2 SVGAGI. The CDR3 runs to 14 residues. The junction had 7 bases not matched to a gene; V was cut back by 8 bases and J by 4 bases. CDR3 region: CASEKTGLNEKLFF. The CDR3 nucleotides are TGTGCCAGCGAAAAGACAGGGCTTAATGAAAAACTGTTTTTT.